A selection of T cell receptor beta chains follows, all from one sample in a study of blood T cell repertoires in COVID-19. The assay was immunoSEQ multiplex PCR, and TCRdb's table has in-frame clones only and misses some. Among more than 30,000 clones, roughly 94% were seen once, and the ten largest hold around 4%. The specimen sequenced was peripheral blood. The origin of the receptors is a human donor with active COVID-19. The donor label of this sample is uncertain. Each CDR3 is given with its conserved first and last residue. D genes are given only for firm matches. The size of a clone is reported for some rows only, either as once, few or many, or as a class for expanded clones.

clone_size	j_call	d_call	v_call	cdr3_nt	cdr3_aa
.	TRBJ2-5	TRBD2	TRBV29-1	TGCAGCGGCCGACTAGCGGGGACAGAGACCCAGTACTTC	CSGRLAGTETQYF
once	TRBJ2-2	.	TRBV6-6	TGTGCCAGCAGGGAGACAGGTCCCGGGGAGCTGTTTTTT	CASRETGPGELFF
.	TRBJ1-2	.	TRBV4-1	TGCGCCAGCAGCCAAGAGGAGGGTAGCGGTGGCTACACCTTC	CASSQEEGSGGYTF
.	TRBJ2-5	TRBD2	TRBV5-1	TGCGCCAGCAGCTTCGGGAGGGACCAAGAGACCCAGTACTTC	CASSFGRDQETQYF
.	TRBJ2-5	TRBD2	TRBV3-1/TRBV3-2	TGTGCCAGCAGCCAATATTTTCAGGCGGGAGGGAAAGAGACCCAGTACTTC	CASSQYFQAGGKETQYF
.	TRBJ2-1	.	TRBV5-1	TGCGCCAGCAGCTTAGGGAGTGAGCAGTTCTTC	CASSLGSEQFF
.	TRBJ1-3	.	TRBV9	TGTGCCAGCAGCGTAGGGGACATAATCCATTTT	CASSVGDIIHF
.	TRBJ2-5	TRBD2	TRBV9	TGTGCCAGCAGCGTTTCACATCCGGGACTAGCGGGAGGAGAGACCCAGTACTTC	CASSVSHPGLAGGETQYF
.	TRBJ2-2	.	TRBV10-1	TGCGCCAGCCAAGCGGGCGGGACCGGGGAGCTGTTTTTT	CASQAGGTGELFF
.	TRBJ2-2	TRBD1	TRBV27	TGTGCCAGCAGCGCACGACAGGGGGATACCGGGGAGCTGTTTTTT	CASSARQGDTGELFF
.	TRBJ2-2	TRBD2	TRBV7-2	TGTGCCAGCAGCCCCGGGACTAGGGGGACCGGGGAGCTGTTTTTT	CASSPGTRGTGELFF
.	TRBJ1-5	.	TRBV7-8	TGTGCCAGCAGCCCCTCAGGGGTGCCCCAGCATTTT	CASSPSGVPQHF
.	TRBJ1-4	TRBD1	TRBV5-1	TGCGCCAGCAGCTCGGGACAGGGGGGTGAAAAACTGTTTTTT	CASSSGQGGEKLFF
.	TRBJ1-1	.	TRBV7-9	TGTGCCAGCAGCTTGGGCCCGGTGGAATCTGAAGCTTTCTTT	CASSLGPVESEAFF
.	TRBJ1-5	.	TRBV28	TGTGCCAGCAGTTTAGTATCAGGGGATAATCAGCCCCAGCATTTT	CASSLVSGDNQPQHF
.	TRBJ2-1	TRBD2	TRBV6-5	TGTGCCAGCACTATAGGGACTAGCGGGTACAATGAGCAGTTCTTC	CASTIGTSGYNEQFF
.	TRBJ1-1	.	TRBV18	TGTGCCAGCTCACCAGGGGCGAACACTGAAGCTTTCTTT	CASSPGANTEAFF
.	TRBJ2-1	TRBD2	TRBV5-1	TGCGCCAGCAGCTGGACTAGCGGACCATACAATGAGCAGTTCTTC	CASSWTSGPYNEQFF
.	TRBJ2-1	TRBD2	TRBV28	TGTGCCAGCAGTCCGACTAGCGGGAGCAGCTACAATGAGCAGTTCTTC	CASSPTSGSSYNEQFF
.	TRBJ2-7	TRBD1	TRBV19	TGTGCCACCCAAAAAAGTAGGGACAGGGCCATCTACGAGCAGTACTTC	CATQKSRDRAIYEQYF
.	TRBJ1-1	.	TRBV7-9	TGTGCCAGCAGCCCGTACACTGAAGCTTTCTTT	CASSPYTEAFF
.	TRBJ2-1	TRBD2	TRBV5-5	TGTGCCAGCAGCTTGTTGGCGGGGGGGCGTCGCAATGAGCAGTTCTTC	CASSLLAGGRRNEQFF
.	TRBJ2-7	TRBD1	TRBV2	TGTGCCAGCACCTCGGACAGGATCTCCTACGAGCAGTACTTC	CASTSDRISYEQYF
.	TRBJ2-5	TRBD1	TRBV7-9	TGTGCCAGCAGCCCGACCGGGACAGGGGCAGAGACCCAGTACTTC	CASSPTGTGAETQYF
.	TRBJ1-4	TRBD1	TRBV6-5	TGTGCCAGTCAAGGGGGACAGGGCCTTTTAGAAAAACTGTTTTTT	CASQGGQGLLEKLFF
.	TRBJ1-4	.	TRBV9	TGTGCCAGCAGCGTAGTGGGCGGCGGGGGTGAAAAACTGTTTTTT	CASSVVGGGGEKLFF
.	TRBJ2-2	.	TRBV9	TGTGCCAGCAGCGTAAATCTGGTCAGGATAAACACCGGGGAGCTGTTTTTT	CASSVNLVRINTGELFF
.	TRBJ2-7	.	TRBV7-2	TGTGCCAGCAGCTACCCCCTGCGGGGGCCCCGGGACTACGAGCAGTACTTC	CASSYPLRGPRDYEQYF
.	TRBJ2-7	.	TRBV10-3	TGTGCCATCAGTGAGTCCGCAATCCCCGGGGACGAGCAGTACTTC	CAISESAIPGDEQYF